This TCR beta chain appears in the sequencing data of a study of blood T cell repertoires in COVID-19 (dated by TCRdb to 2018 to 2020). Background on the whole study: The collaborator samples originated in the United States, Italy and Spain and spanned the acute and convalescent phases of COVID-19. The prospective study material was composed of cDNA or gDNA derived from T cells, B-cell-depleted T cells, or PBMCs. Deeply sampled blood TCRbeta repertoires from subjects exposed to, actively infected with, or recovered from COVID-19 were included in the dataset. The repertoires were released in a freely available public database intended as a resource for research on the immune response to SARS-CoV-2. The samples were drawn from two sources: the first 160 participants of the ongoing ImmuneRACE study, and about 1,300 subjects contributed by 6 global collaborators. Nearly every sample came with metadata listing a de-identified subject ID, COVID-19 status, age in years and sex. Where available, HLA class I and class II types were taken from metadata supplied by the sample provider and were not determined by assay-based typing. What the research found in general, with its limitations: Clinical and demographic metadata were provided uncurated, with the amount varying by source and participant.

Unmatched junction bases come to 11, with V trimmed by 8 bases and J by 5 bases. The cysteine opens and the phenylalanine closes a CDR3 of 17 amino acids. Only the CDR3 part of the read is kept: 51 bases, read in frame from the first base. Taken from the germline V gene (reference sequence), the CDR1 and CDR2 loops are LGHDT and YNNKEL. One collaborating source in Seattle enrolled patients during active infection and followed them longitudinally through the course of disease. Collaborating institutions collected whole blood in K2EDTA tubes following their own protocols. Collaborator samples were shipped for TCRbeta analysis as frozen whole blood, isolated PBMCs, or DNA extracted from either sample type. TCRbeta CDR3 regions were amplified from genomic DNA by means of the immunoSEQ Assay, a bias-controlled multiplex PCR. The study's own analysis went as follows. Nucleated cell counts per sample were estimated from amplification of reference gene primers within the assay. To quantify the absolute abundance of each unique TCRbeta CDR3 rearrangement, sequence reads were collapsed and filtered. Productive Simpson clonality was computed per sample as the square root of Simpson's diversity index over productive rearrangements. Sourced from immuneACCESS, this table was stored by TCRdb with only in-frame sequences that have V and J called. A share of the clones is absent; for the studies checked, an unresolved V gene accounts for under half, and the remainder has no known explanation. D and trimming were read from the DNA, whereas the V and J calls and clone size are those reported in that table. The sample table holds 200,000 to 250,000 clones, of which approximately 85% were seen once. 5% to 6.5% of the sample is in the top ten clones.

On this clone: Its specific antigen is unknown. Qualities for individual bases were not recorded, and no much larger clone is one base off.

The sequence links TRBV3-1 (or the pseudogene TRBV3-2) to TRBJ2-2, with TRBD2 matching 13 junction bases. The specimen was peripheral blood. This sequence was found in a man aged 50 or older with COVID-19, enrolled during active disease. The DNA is TGTGCCAGCCAAAGAGGAACTAGCGGGGGGGCTACCGGGGAGCTGTTTTTT. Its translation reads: CASQRGTSGGATGELFF.